The rows below give T cell receptor beta chains drawn from one sample of a study of early T cells in non-severe SARS-CoV-2 infection. MiXCR was run by TCRdb on the 5' RACE reads, yielding one entry per CDR3 protein. The sample lists around 88,000 distinct CDR3 sequences; around 15% were seen once. Sequencing was carried out using whole blood. These receptor sequences come from an adult who was a healthcare worker with PCR-confirmed SARS-CoV-2 infection or an uninfected control (not recorded which). Both conserved end residues are part of each CDR3. Fields, in order: J gene, D gene, V gene, clone size, CDR3 length, CDR3 protein, CDR3 DNA. D genes are given only for firm matches. A clone size is listed for some rows: how often the clone was seen (once, few, many), or a class if it is expanded.

TRBJ1-1	TRBD1	TRBV7-9	few	15	CASSPTTGDRTEAFF	TGTGCCAGCAGCCCAACGACAGGGGATAGGACTGAAGCTTTCTTT
TRBJ2-3	.	TRBV30	few	16	CAWSGAHAYGTDTQYF	TGTGCCTGGAGTGGGGCCCACGCGTATGGCACAGATACGCAGTATTTT
TRBJ2-6	.	TRBV12-3/TRBV12-4	.	17	CASRPGTDRSGANVLTF	TGTGCCAGCAGGCCGGGGACGGACCGCTCTGGGGCCAACGTCCTGACTTTC
TRBJ2-7	TRBD1	TRBV28	few	14	CASSLAGGEYEQYF	TGTGCCAGCAGTTTAGCAGGGGGCGAATACGAGCAGTACTTC
TRBJ2-7	TRBD2	TRBV27	few	13	CASSLADSHEQYF	TGTGCCAGCAGTCTAGCGGATTCTCACGAGCAGTACTTC
TRBJ2-3	.	TRBV29-1	.	12	CSVSTTTDTQYF	TGCAGCGTTTCTACTACTACAGATACGCAGTATTTT
TRBJ1-2	.	TRBV29-1	.	12	CSVEPGRDGHTF	TGCAGCGTTGAGCCGGGGCGGGATGGCCACACCTTC
TRBJ2-2	.	TRBV19	few	15	CASSILVAYTGELFF	TGTGCCAGTAGTATACTAGTGGCGTACACCGGGGAGCTGTTTTTT
TRBJ1-1	.	TRBV4-1	few	11	CASSANTEAFF	TGCGCCAGCAGCGCGAACACTGAAGCTTTCTTT
TRBJ2-1	.	TRBV24-1	.	15	CATSEDRGLKDEQFF	TGTGCCACCAGTGAGGACAGAGGACTAAAGGATGAGCAGTTCTTC
TRBJ2-5	.	TRBV7-9	many	15	CASSLMQGLRETQYF	TGTGCCAGCAGCCTTATGCAGGGATTGAGGGAGACCCAGTACTTC
TRBJ2-7	.	TRBV7-9	few	14	CASSVTGGAYEQYF	TGTGCCAGCAGCGTGACAGGAGGGGCCTACGAGCAGTACTTC
TRBJ2-3	TRBD2	TRBV6-1	.	17	CASSESASGRTKGTQYF	TGTGCCAGCAGTGAATCCGCTAGCGGGAGGACGAAGGGTACGCAGTATTTT
TRBJ1-1	TRBD1	TRBV5-1	.	14	CASSFGTGSPEAFF	TGCGCCAGCAGCTTTGGGACAGGGTCTCCTGAAGCTTTCTTT
TRBJ2-5	.	TRBV7-3	.	13	CASSPHVGETQYF	TGTGCCAGCAGCCCCCACGTGGGGGAGACCCAGTACTTC
TRBJ1-2	.	TRBV3-1	few	13	CASSQDSHYGYTF	TGTGCCAGCAGCCAAGACTCGCACTATGGCTACACCTTC
TRBJ2-5	.	TRBV20-1	.	12	CSARVVQETQYF	TGCAGTGCTAGAGTCGTTCAAGAGACCCAGTACTTC
TRBJ2-2	.	TRBV14	few	18	CASSQYPRRSANTGELFF	TGTGCCAGCAGCCAATATCCTCGACGGAGCGCGAACACCGGGGAGCTGTTTTTT
TRBJ2-7	.	TRBV3-1	few	14	CASSQGAASYEQYF	TGTGCCAGCAGCCAAGGCGCAGCGAGCTACGAGCAGTACTTC
TRBJ2-7	TRBD2	TRBV20-1	few	14	CSASGTTLSYEQYF	TGCAGTGCTTCCGGGACTACCTTGTCCTACGAGCAGTACTTC
TRBJ1-1	TRBD1	TRBV5-1	.	16	CASSLATRDRGHEAFF	TGCGCCAGCAGCTTGGCCACCCGAGACAGGGGGCATGAAGCTTTCTTT
TRBJ2-3	.	TRBV5-1	.	16	CASKVPRPGLSRTQYF	TGCGCCAGCAAAGTCCCCCGTCCGGGCCTAAGTCGGACGCAGTATTTT